The sequence of this T cell receptor (beta chain) was determined in a study of regulatory T cells in long-lasting Graves disease. Findings and limits, study-wide: Among persistent patients, a larger number of public clonotypes were shared (roughly 2,700) than among newly diagnosed patients (more than 850). Persistent disease exhibited a predilection for TRBV28, TRBJ1-2 and TRBJ2-5.

This clonotype has at least ten counts. Antigen: not known. Construction of TCR beta libraries relied on iRepertoire HTBI primers and on Arm-PCR targeting CDR3 regions. Original processing notes: Taken together, the samples had 55 to 65 TRBV and more than 12 TRBJ segments identified. TCRdb reanalysed the multiplex PCR reads using MiXCR and keeps one entry per CDR3 protein. TCRdb, not the authors, supplied the V and J calls. The data show 450,000 to 650,000 distinct CDR3 sequences, around 15% seen once. The CDR3 consists of 16 residues. Looked up from germline, CDR1 is SGHRS and CDR2 is YFSETQ. Losses at the gene ends were 0 bases for V and 10 bases for J; bases not matched to a gene: 11. The sample's time point: newly diagnosed GD, antithyroid drugs for less than 3 months. The TCR library used RNA extracted from PBMCs. These data also featured in a second study, about T cells in Graves' hyperthyroidism and ophthalmopathy.

This rearrangement joins TRBV5-1 to TRBJ2-1; 9 bases map to TRBD2. This sample comprised peripheral blood mononuclear cells (PBMCs), obtained at new diagnosis, from a patient treated with antithyroid drugs. The sequence was obtained from a middle-aged woman with Graves disease. The CDR3 reads CASSLAVGGGAVEQFF. CDR3 nucleotide sequence: TGCGCCAGCAGCTTGGCCGTCGGCGGGGGGGCAGTCGAGCAGTTCTTC.